These T cell receptor beta chains were read from a single sample in a study of blood T cell repertoires in COVID-19. Using immunoSEQ multiplex PCR, the repertoire was profiled, and TCRdb retains in-frame clones only, with some absent. The data hold about 180,000 clones, with 80% to 85% observed a single time. Sequencing was done on a sample of peripheral blood. All receptors come from a woman aged 80 or over with COVID-19, enrolled during active disease. Both conserved end residues are part of each CDR3. A D gene is named only where the DNA matches it firmly. Clone size, where shown, is once, few, many, or a class for clones that have expanded.

abundance	v_gene	d_gene	j_gene	CDR3aa	CDR3nt
.	TRBV6-2/TRBV6-3	.	TRBJ2-1	CASSYSGRGSYNEQFF	TGTGCCAGCAGTTACTCGGGGCGGGGCTCCTACAATGAGCAGTTCTTC
.	TRBV4-2	.	TRBJ1-6	CASKDKSSYNSPLHF	TGTGCCAGCAAGGACAAGAGCTCCTATAATTCACCCCTCCACTTT
.	TRBV14	TRBD1	TRBJ1-1	CASSLHPGGTGRVSTEAFF	TGTGCCAGCAGCCTCCACCCCGGAGGGACAGGGAGAGTTAGCACTGAAGCTTTCTTT
.	TRBV12-3/TRBV12-4	.	TRBJ2-7	CASSFLYYEQYF	TGTGCCAGCAGTTTCCTATACTACGAGCAGTACTTC
.	TRBV19	TRBD2	TRBJ2-3	CASSIAAGGGTDTQYF	TGTGCCAGTAGTATAGCAGCGGGGGGGGGAACAGATACGCAGTATTTT
few	TRBV19	.	TRBJ1-5	CASSISHASNQPQHF	TGTGCCAGTAGTATTTCCCATGCGAGCAATCAGCCCCAGCATTTT
.	TRBV7-2	TRBD1	TRBJ1-5	CASSLATGGGQPQHF	TGTGCCAGCAGCTTAGCGACAGGGGGCGGTCAGCCCCAGCATTTT
.	TRBV19	TRBD2	TRBJ2-6	CASSIAGRDGTGANVLTF	TGTGCCAGTAGTATAGCCGGGAGGGACGGTACTGGGGCCAACGTCCTGACTTTC
.	TRBV27	.	TRBJ2-1	CASSFLGGDEQFF	TGTGCCAGCAGTTTCCTCGGAGGCGATGAGCAGTTCTTC
.	TRBV3-1/TRBV3-2	TRBD1	TRBJ2-2	CASSLWTGGRFPTGELFF	TGTGCCAGCAGCCTCTGGACAGGGGGACGATTCCCCACCGGGGAGCTGTTTTTT
.	TRBV3-1/TRBV3-2	.	TRBJ1-2	CASSQDFTAYGYTF	TGTGCCAGCAGCCAAGATTTCACAGCCTATGGCTACACCTTC
once	TRBV27	.	TRBJ2-7	CASRDSAVANYEQYF	TGTGCCAGCAGAGATAGCGCGGTAGCGAATTACGAGCAGTACTTC
few	TRBV5-6	.	TRBJ1-1	CASSFLDRWAEAFF	TGTGCCAGCAGCTTTCTTGACAGATGGGCTGAAGCTTTCTTT
.	TRBV2	.	TRBJ2-7	CASALRTVGEQYF	TGTGCCAGCGCACTTCGGACAGTCGGTGAGCAGTACTTC
.	TRBV9	TRBD1	TRBJ2-2	CASSDEQGAPPGELFF	TGTGCCAGCAGCGACGAACAGGGGGCGCCCCCCGGGGAGCTGTTTTTT
.	TRBV4-1	.	TRBJ2-2	CASSQVIRGRRRYGELFF	TGCGCCAGCAGCCAAGTGATCAGGGGGAGGCGTCGGTACGGGGAGCTGTTTTTT